Listed below are T cell receptor beta chains from one sample, sequenced in a study of molecular identifiers for immune sequencing clone quantification. MiXCR, applied by TCRdb to the PCR reads, yields one record per CDR3 protein. The table includes 85,000 to 100,000 distinct CDR3 sequences, 20% to 25% detected once. The sequencing sample was made of naive CD8+ T cells from blood, with Jurkat cell RNA spiked in. These receptors were obtained from a human donor in good health. Some libraries in this study had Jurkat cell RNA spiked in. Both conserved end residues are part of each CDR3. The D gene is left open where the match is weak. Clone size is not always given. Where it is, it says once, few, many or a class for expanded clones.

V	size	D	J	DNA	CDR3
TRBV27	many	.	TRBJ2-3	TGTGCCAGCAGTTTATCGGCAGGAGCTGTGACGCAGTATTTT	CASSLSAGAVTQYF
TRBV7-2	many	TRBD2	TRBJ2-7	TGTGCCAGCAGCCCGGGAGGGGGACTAGACCTCTCGGAGCAGTACTTC	CASSPGGGLDLSEQYF
TRBV5-1	many	TRBD2	TRBJ2-1	TGCGCCAGCAGCAGGGGACTAGCGACCTACAATGAGCAGTTCTTC	CASSRGLATYNEQFF
TRBV19	many	TRBD1	TRBJ2-3	TGTGCCAGTAGTAACAGACAGGGCGGAGATACGCAGTATTTT	CASSNRQGGDTQYF
TRBV12-3/TRBV12-4	.	TRBD1	TRBJ1-1	TGTGCCAGCCGAACAGGGGGCACTGAAGCTTTCTTT	CASRTGGTEAFF
TRBV29-1	once	.	TRBJ1-4	TGCAGCGTTGGACAGGTCGAAAAACTGTGGTTT	CSVGQVEKLWF
TRBV6-6	many	.	TRBJ1-3	TGTGCCAGCAGTTACGTGTCTGGAAACACCATATATTTT	CASSYVSGNTIYF
TRBV2	few	TRBD2	TRBJ2-3	TGTGCCAGCGGGACTAGCGGCACAGATACGCAGTATTTT	CASGTSGTDTQYF
TRBV7-2	few	.	TRBJ2-7	TGTGCCAGCAGCTTACCAACAGGGCGCGAGCAGTACTTC	CASSLPTGREQYF
TRBV27	.	TRBD2	TRBJ2-7	TGTGCCAGCAGTTTATTTGCCCCTAGCGGAGCCTCCTACGAGCAGTACTTC	CASSLFAPSGASYEQYF
TRBV10-3	.	TRBD1	TRBJ2-7	TGTGCCATCAGTGAGGTTGCGACAGGGGGTGCATTGTTTTTCTACGAGCAGTACTTC	CAISEVATGGALFFYEQYF
TRBV4-1	many	.	TRBJ1-6	TGCGCCAGCAGTCCGATGGATTCACCCCTCCACTTT	CASSPMDSPLHF
TRBV7-8	few	TRBD1	TRBJ1-4	TGTGCCGGCAGCTCAAGGGACAGGGGGGCAACTAATGAAAAACTGTTTTTT	CAGSSRDRGATNEKLFF
TRBV6-2/TRBV6-3	many	.	TRBJ2-4	TGTGCCAGCAGTTATTTCGGCAGGCAAGCCAAAAACATTCAGTACTTC	CASSYFGRQAKNIQYF
TRBV4-1	many	.	TRBJ2-7	TGCGCCAGCAGCCAACTGACAGGGACTACCTACGAGCAGTACTTC	CASSQLTGTTYEQYF
TRBV27	many	.	TRBJ1-5	TGTGCCAGCAGAGGTCCCCGGGGTCAGCCCCAGCATTTT	CASRGPRGQPQHF
TRBV27	many	.	TRBJ2-3	TGTGCCAGCAGTTTATCGGGGCTAGCCCGCACAGATACGCAGTATTTT	CASSLSGLARTDTQYF
TRBV5-4	few	TRBD2	TRBJ2-5	TGTGCCAGCAGCTTTAAGGTTGGACTAGCGGGAGGAGAGACCCAGTACTTC	CASSFKVGLAGGETQYF
TRBV15	.	TRBD2	TRBJ2-3	TGTGCCACCAGCAGGCAGGGCGGGGGGCCCCCGGATACGCAGTATTTT	CATSRQGGGPPDTQYF
TRBV11-2	many	.	TRBJ1-6	TGTGCCAGCAGCCCCCCGGACGGACTGGGTTCACCCCTCCACTTT	CASSPPDGLGSPLHF
TRBV6-2/TRBV6-3	.	TRBD2	TRBJ2-7	TGTGCCTGCAGTTACTCGAATCCCCGAATTAGCGGGAGGGAGGACGAGCAGTACTTC	CACSYSNPRISGREDEQYF
TRBV27	.	.	TRBJ2-6	TGTGCCAGCAGTTTAGTGAGCTCTGGGGCTGACGTCCTGACTTTC	CASSLVSSGADVLTF
TRBV10-3	.	.	TRBJ1-1	TGTGCCATCGGAAGGCAGGAGAACACTGAAGCTTTCTTT	CAIGRQENTEAFF
TRBV4-2	many	.	TRBJ2-7	TGTGCCAGCAGCCAAGATTCAGGGGCCTACGAGCAGTACTTC	CASSQDSGAYEQYF
TRBV5-4	many	TRBD2	TRBJ2-4	TGTGCCAGCAGCTTTGGTAGCGGGGGGGCCATAGCCAAAAACATTCAGTACTTC	CASSFGSGGAIAKNIQYF
TRBV4-3	many	.	TRBJ2-5	TGCGCCAGCAGCCGCACCCGGACAGCCAAAGAGACCCAGTACTTC	CASSRTRTAKETQYF
TRBV30	many	TRBD1	TRBJ2-7	TGTGCCGTAATGGACAGGGGAGTCTACGAGCAGTACTTC	CAVMDRGVYEQYF
TRBV29-1	.	TRBD2	TRBJ2-2	TGCAGCGTTAAACTAGCGGGAGCTAACACCGGGGAGCTGTTTTTT	CSVKLAGANTGELFF
TRBV6-1	many	.	TRBJ1-5	TGTGCCAGCAGTGAAGTCACGCTAGGGGCTCAGCCCCAGCATTTT	CASSEVTLGAQPQHF
TRBV5-3	.	.	TRBJ2-7	TGTGCTTGCAGCTTGGTTTCAGGGTACGAGCAGTACTTC	CACSLVSGYEQYF
TRBV5-5	many	.	TRBJ1-1	TGTGCCAGCAGCTTTTTGCAGGACCTTTTAGAGGACACTGAAGCTTTCTTT	CASSFLQDLLEDTEAFF
TRBV7-9	many	.	TRBJ1-1	TGTGCCAGCAGCTTAGGGAGATATAAGGGGAGAAGTACTGAAGCTTTCTTT	CASSLGRYKGRSTEAFF
TRBV3-1	.	TRBD2	TRBJ2-7	TGTGCCAGCAGCCAAGATGCGGGACTAGCGGTTTACGAGCAGTACTTC	CASSQDAGLAVYEQYF
TRBV7-9	many	.	TRBJ2-7	TGTGCCAGCAGCTTTGGTCTCCGGGAACTCTCCTACGAGCAGTACTTC	CASSFGLRELSYEQYF
TRBV7-9	many	.	TRBJ2-3	TGTGCCAGCAGCTTGGACCCAAAATCCCCTCACACGACAGATACGCAGTATTTT	CASSLDPKSPHTTDTQYF
TRBV6-2/TRBV6-3	.	.	TRBJ1-1	TGTGCCAGCAGTTACTTTTACTCGAACACTGAAGCTTTCTTT	CASSYFYSNTEAFF
TRBV27	.	.	TRBJ2-1	TGTGCCAGCAGTGCCCGATTAGCGGTTTACAATGAGCAGTTCTTC	CASSARLAVYNEQFF
TRBV20-1	.	TRBD1	TRBJ2-7	TGCAGTGCTTCCGGGACAGGGTTCCACGAGCAGTACTTC	CSASGTGFHEQYF
TRBV19	many	.	TRBJ2-3	TGTGCCAGTAGTTTTTGGGAGGATACGCAGTATTTT	CASSFWEDTQYF
TRBV6-2/TRBV6-3	.	TRBD1	TRBJ1-1	TGTGCCAGCAGTGGGACAGGGTTTTCTGAAGCTTTCTTT	CASSGTGFSEAFF
TRBV5-5	few	TRBD1	TRBJ2-7	TGTGCCAGCAGCTTCACCGACAGGGGTGGCTACGAGCAGTACTTC	CASSFTDRGGYEQYF
TRBV6-2/TRBV6-3	.	.	TRBJ1-1	TGTGCCAGCAGTTACTCGAGGGTTTTTGAAGCTTTCTTT	CASSYSRVFEAFF